These 26 T cell receptor beta chains originate from one sample sequenced in a study of T cells after yellow fever vaccination. TCRdb used MiXCR to reprocess the 5' RACE reads, holding one entry per CDR3 protein. The table shows about 170,000 distinct CDR3 sequences, with 9.5% to 12% occurring only once. The sequencing here drew on CD8+ T cells sorted from PBMCs, taken 15 days after the yellow fever booster vaccination. The receptors were sampled from a man between 18 and 35 years old who received the YFV17D yellow fever vaccine.

The chain carries TRBV13 and TRBJ2-7, with D maybe TRBD1 (6 bases). V was pared by 2 bases and J by 2 bases, with 7 bases between. Germline V gene data show CDR1 as PRHDT and CDR2 as FYEKMQ (reference sequence). The CDR3 runs to 13 residues. CDR3 residues: CASSLQGTYEQYV. The CDR3 DNA is TGTGCCAGCAGCTTACAGGGGACCTACGAGCAGTACGTC.

V usage is TRBV5-1 and J usage is TRBJ2-7; D not certain. In germline, CDR1 is SGHRS, CDR2 YFSETQ. This CDR3 spans 15 amino acids. V was clipped by 0 bases and J by 0 bases, with 10 bases between them. For the CDR3, the DNA is TGCGCCAGCAGCTTGGGGGCCGATAACTCCTACGAGCAGTACGTC. This encodes CASSLGADNSYEQYV.

The chain joins TRBV4-1 to TRBJ2-1; the match to TRBD2 covers 9 bases. J was trimmed by 3 bases and V by 7 bases; bases with no gene match: 13. This CDR3 has 17 amino acids. Germline lookup yields CDR1 MGHRA and CDR2 YSYEKL. The DNA of the CDR3 is TGCGCCAGCAAAGTTTCTGAGCGGGGGGACCTCTACAATGAGCAGTTCTTC. Residues: CASKVSERGDLYNEQFF.

The rearrangement links TRBV28 to TRBJ2-7, with a possible D match to TRBD1 (6 bases). V dropped 4 bases and J dropped 5 bases, with 21 bases sitting between them. This CDR3 has 16 residues. Germline-derived CDR1 and CDR2 are MDHEN and SYDVKM. CDR3 amino acids: CASSSGQSPGSNEQYV. In nucleotides, the CDR3 is TGTGCCAGCAGTTCCGGACAGTCACCTGGAAGCAACGAGCAGTACGTC.

This clonotype was counted only a few times. The chain uses TRBV5-5 and TRBJ1-2; a possible D gene is TRBD1 (5 bases). Trimming left V 3 bases short and J 6 bases short, with 24 bases between. This CDR3 spans 17 amino acids. Per the germline V gene, CDR1 is SGHKS and CDR2 is YYEKEE (reference sequence). CDR3 sequence: CASSSKVLDLLGHGYTF. The CDR3 DNA is TGTGCCAGCAGCTCGAAGGTGCTGGACCTTCTGGGACATGGCTACACCTTC.

This clonotype was picked up a small number of times. The V call is TRBV10-3, the J call TRBJ1-2; unclear D gene. The germline gives CDR1 ENHRY, CDR2 SYGVKD. The CDR3 is 12 amino acids. V shed 10 bases and J shed 4 bases, with 13 bases lying between them. The CDR3 spells CATLFKGYGYTF. The CDR3 DNA is TGTGCCACCCTTTTCAAGGGCTATGGCTACACCTTC.

V is TRBV10-3 and J is TRBJ1-2; the D is unclear. Looked up from germline, CDR1 is ENHRY and CDR2 is SYGVKD. Trimming cost V 2 bases and J 0 bases, with 13 bases left between them. This CDR3 comprises 16 residues. As DNA, the CDR3 is TGTGCCATCAGTGAGCCTAGCGGCGCGGCTAACTATGGCTACACCTTC. Translating gives CAISEPSGAANYGYTF.

This clonotype was observed a handful of times. The DNA of the CDR3 is TGCGCCAGCAGCCAAGGTCCAGGCGCGACCCAGTACTTC. Translating gives CASSQGPGATQYF. V gene TRBV4-3 combines with J gene TRBJ2-5, with no clear D. The CDR3 is made up of 13 amino acids. CDR1 LGHNA and CDR2 YSLEER come from the germline V gene. Trimming removed 1 base from V and 7 bases from J, with 10 bases in between.

This clonotype was counted a few times. The rearrangement joins TRBV9 to TRBJ1-6; D remains ambiguous. The V gene lost 4 bases and the J gene lost 3 bases, with 2 bases spanning the gap. Germline V gene data show CDR1 as SGDLS and CDR2 as YYNGEE. The CDR3 is made up of 12 amino acids. In DNA, the CDR3 is TGTGCCAGCAGCCGCTATAATTCACCCCTCCACTTT. Translated, it gives CASSRYNSPLHF.

In DNA, the CDR3 is TGTGCCATCAGTGAGTTTTTGGGACAGAACACTGAAGCTTTCTTT. Translated, it gives CAISEFLGQNTEAFF. The chain couples TRBV10-3 to TRBJ1-1, with TRBD1 as a possible D gene (6 bases). The CDR3 length is 15 residues. Germline lookup yields CDR1 ENHRY and CDR2 SYGVKD. V lost 1 base and J 1 base, leaving 10 bases between the germline ends.

This clonotype came up a few times. The CDR3 is CASDKGNYEQYF. CDR3 bases: TGTGCCAGCGACAAAGGGAACTACGAGCAGTACTTC. The chain combines TRBV6-2 or TRBV6-3 with TRBJ2-7, with D hard to call. Germline-derived CDR1 and CDR2 are MNHEY and SVGEGT. The germline V and J ends were trimmed by 8 bases and 3 bases, with 11 bases remaining between them. The CDR3 has 12 residues.

In this sample, this clonotype turned up many times. J is TRBJ2-2 and V is TRBV7-8; D is undetermined. Trimming removed 3 bases at V and 1 base at J, with 6 bases between. The germline V gene has CDR1 SGHVS and CDR2 FQNEAQ. CDR3 size: 14 residues. The CDR3 DNA sequence: TGTGCCAGCAGCTTTCGGCAGAACACCGGGGAGCTGTTTTTT. Its translation: CASSFRQNTGELFF.

The chain is built from TRBV12-3 or TRBV12-4 and TRBJ2-1; D is perhaps TRBD2 (5 bases). The CDR3 has 17 residues. Trimming took 6 bases from V and 0 from J, leaving 18 bases between them. The CDR3 nucleotides are TGTGCCAGCAGCTACCCTCCAGCGGAAAGCTCCTACAATGAGCAGTTCTTC. Amino acid sequence: CASSYPPAESSYNEQFF.

This clonotype showed up just a few times. The chain employs TRBV27 and TRBJ2-1; D is unclear. Germline V CDR1 and CDR2: MNHEY, SMNVEV (reference sequence). The CDR3 extends over 13 amino acids. V gave up 6 bases and J gave up 2 bases, with 8 bases separating them. The CDR3 loop reads CASRIPPYNEQFF. DNA of the CDR3: TGTGCCAGCAGGATCCCCCCCTACAATGAGCAGTTCTTC.

This clonotype was recorded at least ten times. The chain employs TRBV7-9 and TRBJ2-1; D might be TRBD2 (5 bases). Germline V gene lookup returns CDR1 SEHNR and CDR2 FQNEAQ (reference sequence). V lost 5 bases and J 8 bases, leaving 7 bases between the germline ends. This CDR3 contains 11 residues. The DNA for the CDR3 is TGTGCCAGCAGCGCCGGGGATGAGCAGTTCTTC. Translating gives CASSAGDEQFF. Combining the CDR3 with reference TRBV7-9 and TRBJ2-1 gives the whole variable domain DTGVSQNPRHKITKRGQNVTFRCDPISEHNRLYWYRQTLGQGPEFLTYFQNEAQLEKSRLLSDRFSAERPKGSFSTLEIQRTEQGDSAMYLCASSAGDEQFFGPGTRLTVL.

This chain joins TRBV18 and TRBJ2-1, with 9 nucleotides matching TRBD1. CDR1 and CDR2 from the germline V gene are KGHSH and LQKENI. There are 16 residues in the CDR3. V was clipped by 6 bases and J by 8 bases; unmatched bases: 14. CDR3 residues: CASSSTGTGKTDEQFF. The CDR3 DNA is TGTGCCAGCTCGTCGACCGGGACAGGGAAGACCGATGAGCAGTTCTTC.

The chain combines TRBV10-3 with TRBJ1-3; D call uncertain. Trimming cost V 5 bases and J 4 bases, with 9 bases left between them. In germline, CDR1 is ENHRY, CDR2 SYGVKD. The CDR3 loop spans 13 amino acids. CDR3 residues: CAISNGEGNTIYF. The CDR3 nucleotides read TGTGCCATCAGTAATGGGGAAGGAAACACCATATATTTT.

A few counts support this clonotype. This chain links TRBV5-1 with TRBJ2-1; D could derive from TRBD1 or TRBD2 (6 bases each). From germline, CDR1 is SGHRS and CDR2 YFSETQ. CDR3 length: 13 residues. V gave up 6 bases and J gave up 9 bases, with 16 bases separating them. The CDR3 loop is CASNGGLEPEQFF. The CDR3 DNA follows: TGCGCCAGCAACGGGGGCCTGGAACCTGAGCAGTTCTTC.

This sequence joins TRBV25-1 and TRBJ2-1, with D tentatively TRBD2 (6 bases). Germline CDR1 reads MGHDK; CDR2 reads SYGVNS. CDR3 length equals 16 residues. Trimming removed 4 bases from V and 1 base from J, with 14 bases in between. CDR3 DNA: TGTGCCAGCAGTGGCGGGACTCCCCTGTCCTACAATGAGCAGTTCTTC. Its protein is CASSGGTPLSYNEQFF.

V and J are TRBV20-1 and TRBJ2-3; 9 nucleotides match TRBD2. V shed 1 base and J 0 bases; nucleotides not matched to a gene: 2. Germline V gene sequence: CDR1 DFQATT, CDR2 SNEGSKA (reference sequence). The CDR3 runs 15 residues. Written as DNA, the CDR3 is TGCAGTGCTAGAGTAGCGGGGGCGAGCACAGATACGCAGTATTTT. Translation: CSARVAGASTDTQYF.

As DNA, the CDR3 is TGCGCCAGCAGCCAAGTAGGACAGAGTGACAATGAGCAGTTCTTC. Its protein is CASSQVGQSDNEQFF. The chain joins TRBV4-1 to TRBJ2-1; tentative D call: TRBD1 (6 bases). Deletions cut 1 base from V and 5 bases from J, with 12 bases between. Germline CDR1 reads MGHRA; CDR2 reads YSYEKL. The CDR3 covers 15 residues.

Many counts were recorded for this clonotype. V usage is TRBV7-6 and J usage is TRBJ1-6; 11 bases map to TRBD1. V gave up 1 base and J gave up 9 bases; unmatched junction bases: 2. This CDR3 spans 15 amino acids. Germline-derived CDR1 and CDR2 are SGHVS and FNYEAQ. The DNA of the CDR3 is TGTGCCAGCAGCTTAGGAGGGACAGGGGGTTCACCCCTCCACTTT. Encoded protein: CASSLGGTGGSPLHF.

This clonotype was recorded a few times. The chain uses TRBV30 and TRBJ2-7; D is uncertain. This CDR3 contains 12 residues. The V gene lost 5 bases and the J gene lost 6 bases, with 14 bases spanning the gap. The germline gives CDR1 GTSNPN, CDR2 SVGIG (reference sequence). CDR3 in DNA: TGTGCCTGGGGCTCGGCCCGCGGCGAGCAGTACTTC. It is translated as CAWGSARGEQYF.

V gene TRBV27 combines with J gene TRBJ2-1; no clear D. Looked up from germline, CDR1 is MNHEY and CDR2 is SMNVEV (reference sequence). The length of the CDR3 is 13 residues. The ends were cut back, 6 bases at V and 7 bases at J, with 13 bases in the middle. In DNA form, the CDR3 reads TGTGCCAGCAGCTCTTTGGTGGGGAATGAGCAGTTCTTC. Its protein is CASSSLVGNEQFF.

This clonotype showed up just a few times. The chain couples TRBV5-1 to TRBJ2-2; 8 nucleotides match TRBD2. Germline V CDR1 and CDR2: SGHRS, YFSETQ. V shed 6 bases, J shed 1 base, and the junction held 8 bases outside the gene matches. The CDR3 covers 16 residues. CDR3 coding DNA: TGCGCCAGCAAATGGTCGGCGGGGGGGAACACCGGGGAGCTGTTTTTT. Translated: CASKWSAGGNTGELFF.

V is TRBV19 and J is TRBJ2-1, with D unclear. The CDR3 is 13 amino acids. In germline, CDR1 is LNHDA, CDR2 SQIVND (reference sequence). Trimming left V 3 bases short and J 7 bases short, with 10 bases between. In DNA form, the CDR3 reads TGTGCCAGTAGTATGGTCACTTCAAATGAGCAGTTCTTC. Amino acids: CASSMVTSNEQFF. The whole variable domain, remainder taken from reference TRBV19 and TRBJ2-1, is DGGITQSPKYLFRKEGQNVTLSCEQNLNHDAMYWYRQDPGQGLRLIYYSQIVNDFQKGDIAEGYSVSREKKESFPLTVTSAQKNPTAFYLCASSMVTSNEQFFGPGTRLTVL.